This entry lists 13 T cell receptor beta chains sequenced from one sample in a study of OX40 agonist ivuxolimab in advanced cancers. Method: immunoSEQ multiplex PCR; TCRdb's copy keeps in-frame clones and lacks some. The sample carries fewer than 25,000 clones, approximately 80% recorded once. Sequencing used CD4+ or CD8+ T cells sorted from blood, obtained in a trial of the OX40 agonist ivuxolimab. Receptors originate from an adult with an advanced solid tumor such as melanoma, head and neck, liver or kidney cancer.

This chain uses TRBV11-2 with TRBJ2-3, with D possibly TRBD1 on 6 matching bases. The CDR3 covers 14 residues. Germline values: CDR1 SGHAT, CDR2 FQNNGV. V was cut by 1 base and J by 1 base, with 6 bases left in between. CDR3 DNA sequence: TGTGCCAGCAGCTTAGGACAGGGCACAGATACGCAGTATTTT. Translated: CASSLGQGTDTQYF.

The chain carries TRBV21-1 and TRBJ1-1; the DNA was not used to check the table's D call, TRBD1. TRBV21-1 is flagged as a pseudogene. This CDR3 has 17 residues. The CDR3 DNA is TGTGCCAGCAGCAAAGTCGACAGGGGACCCCTGAACACTGAAGCTTTCTTT. Its protein product is CASSKVDRGPLNTEAFF.

CDR3 DNA: TGTGCCAGCAGTTTACACACAGGGGGGAGGTCCTACGAGCAGTACTTC. Its translation is CASSLHTGGRSYEQYF. The chain employs TRBV27 and TRBJ2-7, with TRBD1 matching 8 bases. The V and J ends lost 2 bases and 1 base, in that order; junction bases with no gene match: 7. Germline CDR1 reads MNHEY; CDR2 reads SMNVEV (reference sequence). The CDR3 contains 16 residues.

The chain joins TRBV11-2 to TRBJ1-1, with D unclear. This CDR3 contains 11 residues. The V and J ends lost 1 base and 8 bases respectively, with 5 bases between them. Germline values: CDR1 SGHAT, CDR2 FQNNGV. This chain's CDR3 is CASSLVLEAFF. The DNA for the CDR3 is TGTGCCAGCAGCTTAGTGTTAGAAGCTTTCTTT. The whole variable domain, remainder taken from reference TRBV11-2 and TRBJ1-1, is EAGVAQSPRYKIIEKRQSVAFWCNPISGHATLYWYQQILGQGPKLLIQFQNNGVVDDSQLPKDRFSAERLKGVDSTLKIQPAKLEDSAVYLCASSLVLEAFFGQGTRLTVV.

The rearrangement uses TRBV4-1 and TRBJ2-7, with D tentatively TRBD1 or TRBD2 (5 bases each). The V end was cut by 8 bases, the J end by 5 bases, with 13 bases between. Germline V gene sequence: CDR1 MGHRA, CDR2 YSYEKL. The length of the CDR3 is 12 residues. As DNA, the CDR3 is TGCGCCAGCCACGGGACGTCTAACGAGCAGTACTTC. This codes for CASHGTSNEQYF.

The V gene is TRBV5-3, the J gene TRBJ2-5, with D perhaps matching TRBD2 (6 bases). TRBV5-3 counts as an open reading frame of uncertain function. This CDR3 spans 14 amino acids. V dropped 8 bases and J dropped 5 bases, with 19 bases sitting between them. The chain's CDR3 is CASGEAGEVETQYF. The CDR3, as DNA: TGTGCCAGCGGGGAGGCGGGCGAGGTTGAGACCCAGTACTTC.

The chain links TRBV10-3 to TRBJ1-1; D call uncertain. The V gene lost 2 bases and the J gene lost 0 bases, with 7 bases spanning the gap. This CDR3 contains 14 residues. The germline V gene has CDR1 ENHRY and CDR2 SYGVKD. The CDR3 region is CAISEPRLNTEAFF. CDR3 sequence (DNA): TGTGCCATCAGTGAGCCGAGATTGAACACTGAAGCTTTCTTT.

This clone has only one observation. The chain joins TRBV4-1 to TRBJ1-1, with 9 bases that match TRBD1. V gave up 5 bases and J gave up 3 bases; unmatched junction bases: 7. Germline V gene sequence: CDR1 MGHRA, CDR2 YSYEKL. This CDR3 is 15 amino acids long. The DNA for the CDR3 is TGCGCCAGCAGCGAAACAGGGGGCGCATACACTGAAGCTTTCTTT. Its translation is CASSETGGAYTEAFF.

This chain joins TRBV19 and TRBJ2-3, with 8 bases lining up with TRBD2. The V segment lost 7 bases and the J segment 2 bases; nucleotides outside the gene matches: 11. CDR1 and CDR2 from the germline V gene are LNHDA and SQIVND (reference sequence). This CDR3 is 16 amino acids long. The CDR3 DNA sequence: TGTGCCAGTACTCCCGGACTAGCTGTGGTCACAGATACGCAGTATTTT. Translation gives CASTPGLAVVTDTQYF.

The chain uses TRBV7-6 and TRBJ2-1; D may be TRBD1 (5 bases). The germline V gene encodes CDR1 SGHVS and CDR2 FNYEAQ. V dropped 7 bases and J dropped 6 bases, with 16 bases sitting between them. This CDR3 has 14 amino acids. CDR3 DNA: TGTGCCAGCACCGTAGGGGCAGGAAGCAATGAGCAGTTCTTC. Its protein is CASTVGAGSNEQFF.

In DNA, the CDR3 is TGTGCCAGCAGCAAAAGCTGTAGGGGCAATCAGCCCCAGCATTTT. This sequence encodes CASSKSCRGNQPQHF. The rearrangement uses TRBV21-1 and TRBJ1-5. TRBV21-1 is an annotated pseudogene. This CDR3 contains 15 residues.

The V and J genes are TRBV28 and TRBJ1-1; D unclear. V gave up 3 bases and J gave up 7 bases, with 6 bases separating them. Germline V gene data show CDR1 as MDHEN and CDR2 as SYDVKM. The CDR3 consists of 11 residues. The CDR3 region is CASSFAGEAFF. CDR3 bases: TGTGCCAGCAGTTTCGCAGGTGAAGCTTTCTTT.

This rearrangement joins TRBV4-1 to TRBJ1-1; D is ambiguous. The germline gives CDR1 MGHRA, CDR2 YSYEKL. Trimming cost V 0 bases and J 2 bases, with 7 bases left between them. The CDR3 totals 14 residues. The CDR3 bases are TGCGCCAGCAGCCAAGAAGAGGGAAACACTGAAGCTTTCTTT. This encodes CASSQEEGNTEAFF.